This is a list of T cell receptor beta chains from one sample in a study of graft-versus-host responses after intestinal transplantation. This table comes from immunoSEQ multiplex PCR, and its TCRdb copy is limited to in-frame clones, with some not included. This table holds 21,000 or so clones, approximately 92% found once. The sequenced sample was PBMCs, obtained about 260 days after intestinal transplant. These receptors were collected from a human patient who received an intestinal transplant, so some T cells may come from the graft donor. Each CDR3 is given with its conserved first and last residue. A D gene is named only where the DNA matches it firmly. Some rows mark clone size as missing; the rest say once, few, many or name a class of expanded clone.

TRBJ2-7,.,TRBV10-3,.,CAISAGTEKRAYEQYF,TGTGCCATCAGTGCCGGGACCGAAAAGAGGGCCTACGAGCAGTACTTC
TRBJ1-4,.,TRBV19,.,CATLDGPTNEKLFF,TGTGCCACCCTGGACGGCCCAACTAATGAAAAACTGTTTTTT
TRBJ1-5,.,TRBV19,.,CASSMTGNQPQHF,TGTGCCAGTAGTATGACAGGAAATCAGCCCCAGCATTTT
TRBJ2-1,.,TRBV7-2,TRBD2,CASSSYPPGLAGWDEQFF,TGTGCCAGCAGCTCGTATCCACCGGGACTAGCGGGATGGGATGAGCAGTTCTTC
TRBJ2-7,.,TRBV6-5,.,CASSYNGAGEQYF,TGTGCCAGCAGTTACAACGGAGCTGGCGAGCAGTACTTC
TRBJ1-6,once,TRBV15,TRBD1,CATSRDGQDNSPLHF,TGTGCCACCAGCAGAGATGGACAGGATAATTCACCCCTCCACTTT
TRBJ2-3,.,TRBV25-1,TRBD2,CATTPTAGGPKGTDTQYF,TGTGCCACCACGCCTACAGCGGGAGGGCCTAAGGGCACAGATACGCAGTATTTT
TRBJ2-7,.,TRBV7-2,TRBD1,CASSLGTGSYEQYF,TGTGCCAGCAGCTTGGGGACAGGGTCCTACGAGCAGTACTTC
TRBJ2-5,.,TRBV12-5,TRBD1,CASGLAGQGITTPETQYF,TGTGCTAGTGGTTTGGCAGGACAGGGGATAACCACCCCAGAGACCCAGTACTTC
TRBJ2-1,.,TRBV6-5,TRBD1,CATHGDSSYNEQFF,TGTGCCACCCATGGGGACAGCTCCTACAATGAGCAGTTCTTC
TRBJ2-7,.,TRBV18,TRBD2,CASSPLAGNSYEQYF,TGTGCCAGCTCACCCTTAGCGGGGAACTCCTACGAGCAGTACTTC
TRBJ2-3,.,TRBV7-3,TRBD2,CASSLAGSSTDTQYF,TGTGCCAGCAGTCTAGCGGGTTCTAGCACAGATACGCAGTATTTT
TRBJ2-2,.,TRBV5-1,TRBD1,CASSLRTGNTGELFF,TGCGCCAGCAGCTTGAGGACAGGGAACACCGGGGAGCTGTTTTTT
TRBJ1-4,.,TRBV5-1,.,CASSFSGVNEKLFF,TGCGCCAGCAGCTTTTCAGGGGTTAATGAAAAACTGTTTTTT
TRBJ2-6,.,TRBV19,TRBD1,CASSGRTGSGANVLTF,TGTGCCAGTAGTGGACGGACAGGCTCTGGGGCCAACGTCCTGACTTTC
TRBJ2-5,.,TRBV11-3,TRBD2,CASSQGLAGGRETQYF,TGTGCCAGCAGTCAAGGACTAGCGGGAGGCAGGGAGACCCAGTACTTC
TRBJ2-5,.,TRBV10-3,.,CAISESGGTQYF,TGTGCCATCAGTGAGTCCGGGGGGACCCAGTACTTC
TRBJ2-3,.,TRBV30,.,CAWGRERGGGTDTQYF,TGTGCCTGGGGCCGAGAGAGAGGAGGGGGCACAGATACGCAGTATTTT
TRBJ2-7,few,TRBV30,.,CAWGFDPDSYEQYF,TGTGCCTGGGGCTTCGACCCCGACTCCTACGAGCAGTACTTC
TRBJ2-7,.,TRBV6-5,.,CASSPHAYEQYF,TGTGCCAGCAGCCCCCATGCCTACGAGCAGTACTTC
TRBJ1-6,.,TRBV28,TRBD1,CASSLFGTGASPLHF,TGTGCCAGCAGTTTATTTGGGACAGGGGCTTCACCCCTCCACTTT
TRBJ2-3,.,TRBV7-3,TRBD2,CASSLGLAGATGSTDTQYF,TGTGCCAGCAGCTTAGGGCTAGCGGGAGCTACCGGAAGCACAGATACGCAGTATTTT
TRBJ2-2,.,TRBV10-1,.,CASSERLDTGELFF,TGCGCCAGCAGTGAACGCCTAGACACCGGGGAGCTGTTTTTT
TRBJ1-1,.,TRBV9,.,CASSVKVTTEAFF,TGTGCCAGCAGTGTTAAAGTTACCACTGAAGCTTTCTTT
TRBJ1-1,once,TRBV5-1,.,CASSSGPRDTEAFF,TGCGCCAGCAGCTCGGGACCGCGGGACACTGAAGCTTTCTTT
TRBJ2-1,.,TRBV5-6,.,CASSLGLGGGFNEQFF,TGTGCCAGCAGCTTGGGGCTAGGTGGCGGGTTTAATGAGCAGTTCTTC
TRBJ2-3,.,TRBV6-4,TRBD2,CASSGASGSGTDTQYF,TGTGCCAGCAGTGGCGCCAGCGGGAGTGGCACAGATACGCAGTATTTT
TRBJ2-7,.,TRBV6-5,.,CASSYKYEQYF,TGTGCCAGCAGTTACAAGTACGAGCAGTACTTC
TRBJ2-7,.,TRBV1,.,CTSSQVYRGSSYEQYF,TGCACCAGCAGCCAAGTCTACAGGGGAAGCTCCTACGAGCAGTACTTC
TRBJ2-2,.,TRBV5-8,TRBD2,CASSLFGGGNTGELFF,TGTGCCAGCAGCTTATTCGGGGGGGGAAACACCGGGGAGCTGTTTTTT
TRBJ2-2,.,TRBV19,TRBD2,CASSINLAGVLGELFF,TGTGCCAGTAGTATTAACTTAGCGGGAGTTTTAGGGGAGCTGTTTTTT
TRBJ1-1,once,TRBV7-9,TRBD1,CASSLAVRTGSFRTEAFF,TGTGCCAGCAGCTTAGCCGTCCGGACAGGGAGTTTCCGGACTGAAGCTTTCTTT
TRBJ2-7,.,TRBV13,.,CASSLGRYYEQYF,TGTGCCAGCAGCTTAGGCCGCTACTACGAGCAGTACTTC
TRBJ2-5,once,TRBV11-1,.,CASNRGAGGGETQYF,TGTGCCAGCAACCGTGGGGCAGGGGGAGGAGAGACCCAGTACTTC
TRBJ2-1,.,TRBV27,TRBD2,CASSRVGPGLAGNEQFF,TGTGCCAGCAGTCGAGTGGGCCCGGGACTAGCTGGGAATGAGCAGTTCTTC
TRBJ2-2,.,TRBV19,.,CASSPGIANTGELFF,TGTGCCAGTAGCCCCGGAATCGCGAACACCGGGGAGCTGTTTTTT
TRBJ2-1,.,TRBV7-9,TRBD2,CASSLDSSGRALVYEQFF,TGTGCCAGCAGCTTAGATAGTAGCGGGAGGGCCCTGGTATATGAGCAGTTCTTC
TRBJ2-7,.,TRBV28,TRBD1,CASSSPGTGLGHEQYF,TGTGCCAGCAGTTCCCCCGGGACAGGCCTAGGGCACGAGCAGTACTTC
TRBJ1-2,.,TRBV14,.,CASSPWGADGYTF,TGTGCCAGCAGCCCTTGGGGGGCGGATGGCTACACCTTC
TRBJ1-1,.,TRBV11-2,.,CASISFLVLAGNTEAFF,TGTGCCAGCATCTCCTTCTTGGTATTGGCAGGGAACACTGAAGCTTTCTTT
TRBJ2-5,.,TRBV29-1,TRBD1,CSVTGEGGETQYF,TGCAGCGTTACAGGGGAAGGGGGAGAGACCCAGTACTTC
TRBJ2-7,.,TRBV27,TRBD2,CASMGLAGGRSSYEQYF,TGTGCCAGCATGGGACTAGCGGGAGGACGGAGCTCCTACGAGCAGTACTTC
TRBJ1-1,.,TRBV4-1,TRBD1,CASLQDRGGTEAFF,TGCGCCAGCCTCCAGGACAGGGGTGGCACTGAAGCTTTCTTT
TRBJ2-1,.,TRBV13,TRBD1,CASSWGTGYNEQFF,TGTGCCAGCAGCTGGGGGACAGGGTACAATGAGCAGTTCTTC
TRBJ2-6,.,TRBV4-1,.,CASSQVLGQGQFTGANVLTF,TGCGCCAGCAGCCAAGTCCTAGGCCAAGGTCAATTTACTGGGGCCAACGTCCTGACTTTC